The present T cell receptor beta chain was sequenced within a study of blood T cell repertoires in COVID-19. Authors' analysis steps: The assay estimated nucleated cells by amplifying reference gene primers. Here immunoSEQ multiplex PCR was the method, and the copy in TCRdb shows in-frame clones only, minus some. V and J calls and clone size are given by that table; D and trimming were obtained from the DNA. The sample records some 180,000 clones, roughly 88% being singletons. V was clipped by 5 bases and J by 6 bases, with 7 bases between them. This CDR3 spans 12 amino acids. From germline, CDR1 is MNHEY and CDR2 SMNVEV (reference sequence).

This TCR was recovered from a woman aged 40-49 years with COVID-19, enrolled during active disease. Material for sequencing was peripheral blood. This rearrangement joins TRBV27 to TRBJ2-2; D gene unclear. The CDR3 sequence: CASSLISGELFF. The DNA of the CDR3 is TGTGCCAGCAGTCTTATCTCCGGGGAGCTGTTTTTT.